One sample yielded the 13 T cell receptor beta chains listed below, sequenced in a study of T cell responses to AZD1222 COVID-19 vaccine. Repertoires were generated with immunoSEQ multiplex PCR, while TCRdb's copy carries only in-frame clones and drops some. Of 150,000 to 180,000 clones detected, over 90% appear once; the ten largest clones hold approximately 1.4%. The specimen comprised peripheral blood, sampled 28 days after the second AZD1222 dose. The receptor set was obtained from an adult who received the AZD1222 COVID-19 vaccine.

The chain is built from TRBV7-2 and TRBJ2-7; TRBD2 is a possible D gene (5 bases). Germline loops: CDR1 SGHTA, CDR2 FQGNSA. The V gene lost 3 bases and the J gene lost 0 bases, with 15 bases spanning the gap. The CDR3 length is 16 residues. The CDR3 here is CASSFSLGKNSYEQYF. In nucleotides, the CDR3 is TGTGCCAGCAGCTTTTCCCTCGGGAAAAACTCCTACGAGCAGTACTTC. The full variable domain, completed using reference TRBV7-2 and TRBJ2-7, is GAGVSQSPSNKVTEKGKDVELRCDPISGHTALYWYRQSLGQGLEFLIYFQGNSAPDKSGLPSDRFSAERTGGSVSTLTIQRTQQEDSAVYLCASSFSLGKNSYEQYFGPGTRLTVT.

The rearrangement joins TRBV7-9 to TRBJ1-2, with 9 positions matching TRBD1. Trimming at V came to 1 base and at J to 4 bases, leaving 13 bases not matched to a gene. This CDR3 region has 18 residues. The germline gives CDR1 SEHNR, CDR2 FQNEAQ (reference sequence). The CDR3: CASSLDKTGGPGSYGYTF. CDR3 coding DNA: TGTGCCAGCAGCTTAGATAAGACAGGGGGACCGGGGTCCTATGGCTACACCTTC. The variable domain in full, completed from reference TRBV7-9 and TRBJ1-2, reads DTGVSQNPRHKITKRGQNVTFRCDPISEHNRLYWYRQTLGQGPEFLTYFQNEAQLEKSRLLSDRFSAERPKGSFSTLEIQRTEQGDSAMYLCASSLDKTGGPGSYGYTFGSGTRLTVV.

This clone was observed once. This chain links TRBV28 with TRBJ1-6; perhaps TRBD1 as D (5 bases). The germline V and J ends were trimmed by 2 bases and 6 bases, with 17 bases remaining between them. Germline V CDR1 and CDR2: MDHEN, SYDVKM. There are 17 residues in the CDR3. The DNA for the CDR3 is TGTGCCAGCAGTTTAGGGTTAGGGACCTGGGGTAATTCACCCCTCCACTTT. Translating gives CASSLGLGTWGNSPLHF.

V and J are TRBV7-9 and TRBJ2-3; D possibly corresponds to TRBD2 (6 bases). The CDR3 consists of 15 residues. Per germline, CDR1 SEHNR and CDR2 FQNEAQ (reference sequence). Trimming took 5 bases from V and 4 from J, leaving 16 bases between them. In nucleotides, the CDR3 is TGTGCCAGCAGCGCACGCGGAGGGAGCCCAGATACGCAGTATTTT. Translating it yields CASSARGGSPDTQYF.

This clone has a single count. The V gene is TRBV10-2, the J gene TRBJ2-1, with D perhaps matching TRBD1 or TRBD2 (7 bases each). V was cut by 8 bases and J by 9 bases, with 20 bases left in between. The germline CDR1 and CDR2 sequences are WSHSY and SAAADI. The CDR3 covers 14 residues. The CDR3 protein is CASGGETGQGEQFF. In DNA, the CDR3 is TGCGCCAGCGGGGGGGAGACAGGGCAAGGTGAGCAGTTCTTC.

The chain employs TRBV5-6 and TRBJ1-1; D is uncertain. Germline values: CDR1 SGHDT, CDR2 YYEEEE. Trimming took 3 bases from V and 1 from J, leaving 7 bases between them. This CDR3 region has 13 residues. In nucleotides, the CDR3 is TGTGCCAGCAGCTGGGAGGGGAACACTGAAGCTTTCTTT. Protein product: CASSWEGNTEAFF.

Of note for this clone: The identical CDR3 is also encoded by other nucleotide sequences in the sample. This chain connects TRBV6-1 to TRBJ2-5; the match to TRBD2 covers 12 bases. The CDR3 runs 15 residues. CDR1 MNHNS and CDR2 SASEGT come from the germline V gene. The trim removed 2 bases at V and 5 bases at J, leaving 3 bases unmatched. The CDR3 spells CASSELAGGLETQYF. For the CDR3, the DNA is TGTGCCAGCAGTGAACTAGCGGGGGGGCTTGAGACCCAGTACTTC.

The chain has TRBV12-3 or TRBV12-4 and TRBJ1-1; D is possibly TRBD1 (5 bases). This CDR3 region has 13 residues. V dropped 5 bases and J dropped 1 base, with 8 bases sitting between them. The CDR3 region is CASSGDRNTEAFF. CDR3 nucleotide sequence: TGTGCCAGCAGTGGAGACAGGAACACTGAAGCTTTCTTT.

The V gene is TRBV30, the J gene TRBJ1-5; D is perhaps TRBD1 (6 bases). This CDR3 contains 14 residues. Per germline, CDR1 GTSNPN and CDR2 SVGIG (reference sequence). With 8 bases removed from V and 3 bases from J, the gap between germline ends came to 17 bases. CDR3 protein: CAPLGGADNQPQHF. The CDR3 DNA reads as TGTGCCCCCCTCGGGGGGGCAGACAATCAGCCCCAGCATTTT. The variable domain in full, with the rest retrieved from reference TRBV30 and TRBJ1-5, is SQTIHQWPATLVQPVGSPLSLECTVEGTSNPNLYWYRQAAGRGLQLLFYSVGIGQISSEVPQNLSASRPQDRQFILSSKKLLLSDSGFYLCAPLGGADNQPQHFGDGTRLSIL.

About this clone: At the DNA level, this CDR3 is encoded by other sequences in the same sample as well. The CDR3 bases are TGCGCCAGCAGCCAAGGTAATGAGCAGTTCTTC. It yields the protein CASSQGNEQFF. The chain is built from TRBV4-1 and TRBJ2-1; D is undetermined. Germline V gene lookup returns CDR1 MGHRA and CDR2 YSYEKL. Between the trimmed V and J ends, which lost 1 base and 7 bases, there was a span of 2 bases. This CDR3 is built from 11 residues.

This clone is large (0.1 to 1%) in the sample. V and J are TRBV28 and TRBJ2-7; D is perhaps TRBD2 (6 bases). Germline lookup yields CDR1 MDHEN and CDR2 SYDVKM. The CDR3 covers 13 residues. V shed 7 bases and J shed 4 bases, with 14 bases lying between them. The DNA of the CDR3 is TGTGCCAGCACCCGGCGGGGATGGTACGAGCAGTACTTC. It translates to CASTRRGWYEQYF. Supplemented by reference TRBV28 and TRBJ2-7, the full variable domain reads DVKVTQSSRYLVKRTGEKVFLECVQDMDHENMFWYRQDPGLGLRLIYFSYDVKMKEKGDIPEGYSVSREKKERFSLILESASTNQTSMYLCASTRRGWYEQYFGPGTRLTVT.

CDR3: CASSSGFSYEQYF. For the CDR3, the DNA is TGTGCCAGCAGTTCGGGGTTCTCCTACGAGCAGTACTTC. This rearrangement joins TRBV6-6 to TRBJ2-7; D perhaps matches TRBD2 (5 bases). This CDR3 comprises 13 residues. The germline CDR1 and CDR2 sequences are MNHNY and SVGAGI (reference sequence). V was cut by 4 bases and J by 0 bases, with 7 bases left in between.

The V gene is TRBV4-1, the J gene TRBJ1-1; the match to TRBD1 covers 9 bases. With 0 bases clipped from V and 0 bases from J, the junction kept 5 bases outside the gene matches. The CDR3 contains 17 residues. Germline assignment: CDR1 MGHRA and CDR2 YSYEKL. CDR3 nucleotides: TGCGCCAGCAGCCAAGAGGGGACAGGGAGGATGAACACTGAAGCTTTCTTT. Its protein product is CASSQEGTGRMNTEAFF.